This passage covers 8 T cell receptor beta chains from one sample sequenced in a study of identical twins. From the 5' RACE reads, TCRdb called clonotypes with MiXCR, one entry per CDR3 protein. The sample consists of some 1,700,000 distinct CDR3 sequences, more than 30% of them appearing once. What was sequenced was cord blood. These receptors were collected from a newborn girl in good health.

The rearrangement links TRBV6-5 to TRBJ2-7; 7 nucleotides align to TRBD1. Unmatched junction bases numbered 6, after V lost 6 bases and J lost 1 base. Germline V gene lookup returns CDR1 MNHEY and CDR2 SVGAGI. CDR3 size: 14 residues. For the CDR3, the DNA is TGTGCCAGCAGATTCCGGGACAGATCCTACGAGCAGTACTTC. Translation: CASRFRDRSYEQYF.

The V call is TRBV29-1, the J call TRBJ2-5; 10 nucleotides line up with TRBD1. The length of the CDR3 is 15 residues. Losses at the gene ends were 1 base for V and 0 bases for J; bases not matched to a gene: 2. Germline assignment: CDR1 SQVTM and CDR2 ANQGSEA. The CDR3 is CSVEADRGDQETQYF. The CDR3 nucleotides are TGCAGCGTTGAAGCGGACAGGGGGGACCAAGAGACCCAGTACTTC. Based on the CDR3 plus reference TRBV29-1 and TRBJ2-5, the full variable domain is SAVISQKPSRDICQRGTSLTIQCQVDSQVTMMFWYRQQPGQSLTLIATANQGSEATYESGFVIDKFPISRPNLTFSTLTVSNMSPEDSSIYLCSVEADRGDQETQYFGPGTRLLVL.

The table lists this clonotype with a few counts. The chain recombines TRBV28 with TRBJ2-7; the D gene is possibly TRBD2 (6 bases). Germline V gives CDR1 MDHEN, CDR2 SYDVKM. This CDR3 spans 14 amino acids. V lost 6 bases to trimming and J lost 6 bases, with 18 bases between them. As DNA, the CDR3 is TGTGCCAGCAGACAACCGGGACTTTTAAGCGAGCAGTACTTC. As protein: CASRQPGLLSEQYF.

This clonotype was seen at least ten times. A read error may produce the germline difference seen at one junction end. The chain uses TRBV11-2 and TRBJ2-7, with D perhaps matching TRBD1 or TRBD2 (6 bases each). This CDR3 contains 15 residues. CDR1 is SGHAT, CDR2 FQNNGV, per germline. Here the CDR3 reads CASSLGGRISYEQYF. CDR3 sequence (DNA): TGTGCCAGCAGTTTAGGGGGGCGGATCTCCTACGAGCAGTACTTC.

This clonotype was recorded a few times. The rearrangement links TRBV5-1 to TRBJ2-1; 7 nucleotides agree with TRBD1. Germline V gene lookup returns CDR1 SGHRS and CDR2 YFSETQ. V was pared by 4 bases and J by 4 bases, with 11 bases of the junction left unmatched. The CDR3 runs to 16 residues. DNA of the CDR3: TGCGCCAGCAGCCAAAGGGTGGACAGGTATTACAATGAGCAGTTCTTC. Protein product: CASSQRVDRYYNEQFF.

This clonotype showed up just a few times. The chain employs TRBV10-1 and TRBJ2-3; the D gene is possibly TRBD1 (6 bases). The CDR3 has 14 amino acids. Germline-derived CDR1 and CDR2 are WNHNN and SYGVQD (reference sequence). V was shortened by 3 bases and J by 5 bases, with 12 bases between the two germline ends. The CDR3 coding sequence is TGCGCCAGCAGTGACCTGCTAGGGGGAGATACGCAGTATTTT. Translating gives CASSDLLGGDTQYF.

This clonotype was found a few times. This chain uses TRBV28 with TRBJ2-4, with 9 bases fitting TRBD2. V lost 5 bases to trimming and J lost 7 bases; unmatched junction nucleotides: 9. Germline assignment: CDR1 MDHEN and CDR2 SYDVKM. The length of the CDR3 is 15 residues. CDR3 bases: TGTGCCAGCAGTCCACCGGGTGGACTAGCGAACATTCAGTACTTC. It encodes CASSPPGGLANIQYF.

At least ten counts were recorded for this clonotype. CDR3 in DNA: TGTGCCAGCAGTTTCGACACCGGGGAGCTGTTTTTT. It is translated as CASSFDTGELFF. The rearrangement links TRBV12-3 or TRBV12-4 to TRBJ2-2; no firm D call. The CDR3 is made up of 12 amino acids. The V end was cut by 3 bases, the J end by 3 bases, with 2 bases between.